The entry below gives a single T cell receptor beta chain sequence along with its context. Its antigen is not known. V lost 5 bases, J lost 0 bases, and 10 bases lay in between. This CDR3 region has 14 residues. The germline V gene has CDR1 LNHNV and CDR2 YYDKDF (reference sequence). The assay was immunoSEQ multiplex PCR, and TCRdb's table has in-frame clones only and misses some. Counted here are fewer than 3 million clones, just under 95% occurring once; the ten biggest clones make up about 0.36%. This specimen comes from a study of shared clonotypes between healthy human individuals. Whole-study results and caveats: It was the non-shared clonotypes that had lower generation probabilities than clonotypes shared by all four donors.

This chain links TRBV15 with TRBJ1-2; D unclear. The sequenced sample consisted of naive CD4+ T cells from PBMCs. This sample's subset: CD45RA+ positively selected. This TCR was recovered from a man aged 18 to 29 in good health. Some clones in this sample may be carry-over from other donors' samples. The CDR3: CATSVGRTNYGYTF. DNA for the CDR3: TGTGCCACCAGCGTCGGACGGACTAACTATGGCTACACCTTC.